The 12 T cell receptor beta chains below were found in one sample sequenced in a study of T cell responses to AZD1222 COVID-19 vaccine. Profiling relied on immunoSEQ multiplex PCR, and the TCRdb table lists in-frame clones only, not all of them. This sample has some 110,000 clones, with roughly 92% found just once. Material: peripheral blood, obtained 28 days after the second AZD1222 dose. Receptors originate from an adult who received the AZD1222 COVID-19 vaccine.

This chain connects TRBV5-1 to TRBJ1-5; D ambiguous. Trimming pared 2 bases from V and 3 bases from J, leaving 6 bases between. The CDR3 loop spans 13 amino acids. Germline V gene lookup returns CDR1 SGHRS and CDR2 YFSETQ. The chain's CDR3 is CASSLDTNQPQHF. Here the CDR3 DNA reads TGCGCCAGCAGCTTAGACACCAATCAGCCCCAGCATTTT.

The chain employs TRBV28 and TRBJ2-7, with D possibly matching TRBD1 (6 bases). The V end lost 8 bases, the J end lost 6 bases, and 20 bases lay between the germline ends. Germline loops: CDR1 MDHEN, CDR2 SYDVKM. The CDR3 loop spans 14 amino acids. CDR3 bases: TGTGCCAGCCGACTCAGGGGAAGAGGTGGCGAGCAGTACTTC. Protein sequence: CASRLRGRGGEQYF. The full variable domain, rest sourced from reference TRBV28 and TRBJ2-7, is DVKVTQSSRYLVKRTGEKVFLECVQDMDHENMFWYRQDPGLGLRLIYFSYDVKMKEKGDIPEGYSVSREKKERFSLILESASTNQTSMYLCASRLRGRGGEQYFGPGTRLTVT.

The gene calls are TRBV6-7 and TRBJ1-4; 7 positions match TRBD1. TRBV6-7 is assigned to the ORF class and has an uncertain function. The CDR3 loop spans 15 amino acids. The V and J ends lost 0 bases and 10 bases, in that order; junction bases with no gene match: 8. CDR3 in amino acids: CASSYSKTGKIKLFF. The CDR3 nucleotides read TGTGCCAGCAGTTACTCGAAGACAGGGAAAATAAAACTGTTTTTT.

This chain connects TRBV7-3 to TRBJ1-2; TRBD1 agrees at 7 bases. In germline, CDR1 is SGHTA, CDR2 FQGTGA. Trimming cost V 1 base and J 3 bases; bases outside gene matches: 5. The CDR3 length is 15 residues. CDR3 bases: TGTGCCAGCAGCTTAAATGCAGGGGGGGACTATGGCTACACCTTC. Its protein product is CASSLNAGGDYGYTF.

The CDR3 reads CASSPGRTNTDTQYF. The DNA of the CDR3 is TGTGCCAGCTCACCCGGGAGGACCAACACAGATACGCAGTATTTT. The chain couples TRBV18 to TRBJ2-3, with TRBD2 matching over 7 bases. The CDR3 runs to 15 residues. The V gene end was trimmed by 3 bases and the J gene end by 2 bases; junction bases not matched to a gene: 5. Germline values: CDR1 KGHSH, CDR2 LQKENI.

This clone occurred a few times. V and J are TRBV4-2 and TRBJ2-2; 12 nucleotides align to TRBD2. The V segment lost 1 base and the J segment 6 bases; nucleotides outside the gene matches: 0. The CDR3 has 15 amino acids. The V gene's germline CDR1 is LGHNA and CDR2 YNFKEQ. The CDR3 sequence: CASSQGLAGAGELFF. CDR3 DNA sequence: TGTGCCAGCAGCCAAGGACTAGCGGGAGCCGGGGAGCTGTTTTTT.

The chain links TRBV5-6 to TRBJ2-1, with TRBD2 matching 10 bases. This CDR3 has 17 amino acids. Germline-derived CDR1 and CDR2 are SGHDT and YYEEEE. V trimming: 2 bases; J trimming: 6 bases; junction bases outside the gene matches: 11. This CDR3 reads CASSFGPGLAGANEQFF. The CDR3 coding sequence is TGTGCCAGCAGCTTTGGGCCCGGGCTAGCGGGAGCCAATGAGCAGTTCTTC.

This clone has only one observation. The V gene is TRBV4-2, the J gene TRBJ2-7; D tentatively fits TRBD1 or TRBD2 (5 bases each). Trimming left V 0 bases short and J 2 bases short, with 14 bases between. The CDR3 is 16 residues long. Germline CDR1 LGHNA, CDR2 YNFKEQ. The CDR3 bases are TGTGCCAGCAGCCAAGAAGGGGACGGAGAGCCCTACGAGCAGTACTTC. Translated, it gives CASSQEGDGEPYEQYF.

The chain recombines TRBV2 with TRBJ2-5; no clear D. This CDR3 comprises 11 residues. Per germline, CDR1 SNHLY and CDR2 FYNNEI. The V end lost 1 base, the J end lost 9 bases, and 6 bases lay between the germline ends. This CDR3 reads CASSEDGPQYF. The CDR3 DNA reads as TGTGCCAGCAGTGAAGACGGTCCCCAGTACTTC. The complete variable domain, with remaining parts taken from reference TRBV2 and TRBJ2-5, reads EPEVTQTPSHQVTQMGQEVILRCVPISNHLYFYWYRQILGQKVEFLVSFYNNEISEKSEIFDDQFSVERPDGSNFTLKIRSTKLEDSAMYFCASSEDGPQYFGPGTRLLVL.

The chain is built from TRBV19 and TRBJ1-4; D perhaps matches TRBD1 (6 bases). Germline CDR1 is LNHDA and CDR2 is SQIVND (reference sequence). The CDR3 runs 15 residues. V gave up 0 bases and J gave up 8 bases, with 13 bases separating them. The DNA of the CDR3 is TGTGCCAGTAGTATAGACCGGACAGTGGGGGAAAAACTGTTTTTT. As protein: CASSIDRTVGEKLFF.

The table lists this clone with a count of one. The rearrangement uses TRBV28 and TRBJ1-2; 9 positions agree with TRBD1. This CDR3 region has 13 residues. V lost 8 bases, J lost 4 bases, and 5 bases stayed unmatched. Per the germline V gene, CDR1 is MDHEN and CDR2 is SYDVKM. CDR3 amino acids: CASFTGGGYGYTF. In DNA, the CDR3 is TGTGCCAGCTTCACAGGGGGCGGCTATGGCTACACCTTC.

As DNA, the CDR3 is TGTGCCAGCAGCGGGCCTTACAATGAGCAGTTCTTC. It yields the protein CASSGPYNEQFF. The chain joins TRBV28 to TRBJ2-1; no reliable D call. V dropped 6 bases and J dropped 4 bases, with 7 bases sitting between them. CDR1 and CDR2 from the germline V gene are MDHEN and SYDVKM. The CDR3 covers 12 residues.